This T cell receptor beta chain is drawn from a study of technical replicates of blood from a few donors. The assay was immunoSEQ multiplex PCR, and TCRdb's table has in-frame clones only and misses some. The sample holds some 80,000 clones, roughly 94% seen once. This CDR3 region has 15 residues. Trimming cost V 0 bases and J 0 bases, with 6 bases left between them. Germline loops: CDR1 LGHNA, CDR2 YSLEER. The genes are TRBV4-3 and TRBJ1-5; tentatively, D is TRBD1 (5 bases). The clonotype originates from a human donor in good health. The sequenced sample consisted of T cells isolated from PBMCs. CDR3 amino acids: CASSQDDSSNQPQHF. The CDR3 DNA follows: TGCGCCAGCAGCCAAGATGACAGTAGCAATCAGCCCCAGCATTTT.